What follows describes a single T cell receptor beta chain. Its antigen is undetermined. The read terminates 3 residues before the CDR3 end, so the remaining end is supplied by the germline J gene. Assay used: immunoSEQ multiplex PCR; TCRdb lists only in-frame clones, some missing. Listed for the sample are about 26,000 clones, none seen a single time. CVID subjects were 15 female and fewer than 35 male, aged roughly 8 to 64. These data come from a study of T cell clonality in common variable immunodeficiency. Study findings and constraints: Shared TCRbeta clones were fewer between CVID subjects than controls. Reportedly, TCR beta sequences from common variable immunodeficiency showed fewer deletions and N-nucleotide insertions.

V gave up 4 bases and J gave up 5 bases; unmatched junction bases: 2. Germline-derived CDR1 and CDR2 are KGHSH and LQKENI. There are 12 residues in the CDR3. This sequence joins TRBV18 and TRBJ2-7, with 7 bases identical to TRBD1. Sequenced input: peripheral blood mononuclear cells. This receptor was identified in a human donor with common variable immunodeficiency. The CDR3 bases that were read are TGTGCCAGCTCACAAGACAGGGACGAG. It codes for CASSQDRDE. The whole CDR3 sequence is CASSQDRDEQYF.